Presented here are 23 T cell receptor beta chains from one specimen sequenced in a study of metastatic and nonmetastatic thyroid tumors. No treatment of any kind had been given to any patient before thyroid surgery. TCRdb reassembled clones from the PCR reads with MiXCR. The data contain around 26,000 clones, more than 10% of them singletons. The specimen was blood. All receptors come from a female donor with papillary thyroid cancer or a benign thyroid nodule (not recorded which). Some clones in this sample may be carry-over from other donors' samples.

The genes are TRBV24-1 and TRBJ2-5; D unresolved. This CDR3 has 13 amino acids. CDR1 and CDR2 (germline): KGHDR, SFDVKD. CDR3 nucleotide sequence: TGTGCAACCCGGCCATATAATCAAGAGACCCAGTACTTC. Encoded protein: CATRPYNQETQYF.

There are many counts of this clone. This chain links TRBV6-1 with TRBJ2-1, with 7 bases fitting TRBD2. This CDR3 contains 16 residues. CDR1 MNHNS and CDR2 SASEGT come from the germline V gene. V was pared by 6 bases and J by 5 bases, with 13 bases of the junction left unmatched. The CDR3 sequence is CASRGVLAVSDNEQFF. The CDR3 DNA follows: TGTGCCAGCAGAGGGGTCCTAGCGGTAAGCGACAATGAGCAGTTCTTC.

There are many counts of this clone. This chain connects TRBV5-1 to TRBJ1-1; maybe TRBD1 (5 bases). Germline V CDR1 and CDR2: SGHRS, YFSETQ. The length of the CDR3 is 13 residues. V was pared by 5 bases and J by 0 bases, with 8 bases between. The CDR3 DNA reads as TGCGCCAGCAGGGGGCAAGTGAACACTGAAGCTTTCTTT. It yields the protein CASRGQVNTEAFF.

This rearrangement joins TRBV4-3 to TRBJ2-7, with D unresolved. Germline V gene sequence: CDR1 LGHNA, CDR2 YSLEER. This CDR3 has 15 residues. The V end lost 0 bases, the J end lost 2 bases, and 11 bases lay between the germline ends. The CDR3 sequence: CASSQDFTGPYEQYF. The CDR3 region has the DNA TGCGCCAGCAGCCAAGATTTCACCGGTCCCTACGAGCAGTACTTC.

As concerns this clone: Just one base apart from a much larger clone, this may be a read error. The J gene is TRBJ2-2, the V gene TRBV7-8; no definite D call. Trimming removed 1 base at V and 4 bases at J, with 7 bases between. CDR1 SGHVS and CDR2 FQNEAQ come from the germline V gene. The CDR3 has 14 residues. The CDR3 reads CASSLGSPTGELFF. The CDR3 DNA sequence: TGTGCCAGCAGCTTAGGCAGCCCCACCGGGGAGCTGTTTTTT.

This clone was counted between two and nine times. One end of the junction fails to match germline, which may point to a read error. The chain is built from TRBV27 and TRBJ1-2; 10 nucleotides match TRBD1. CDR1 and CDR2 from the germline V gene are MNHEY and SMNVEV (reference sequence). CDR3 length: 13 amino acids. The CDR3 is CASSLGQGFGYNF. DNA of the CDR3: TGTGCCAGCAGTTTGGGACAGGGGTTTGGCTACAACTTC.

This clone was recorded many times. This chain connects TRBV9 to TRBJ2-3; unclear D gene. Germline lookup yields CDR1 SGDLS and CDR2 YYNGEE. The CDR3 covers 14 residues. The V end lost 2 bases, the J end lost 2 bases, and 9 bases lay between the germline ends. This CDR3 is CASSVAPSTDTQYF. In nucleotides, the CDR3 is TGTGCCAGCAGCGTGGCTCCGTCCACAGATACGCAGTATTTT. The full variable domain, rest sourced from reference TRBV9 and TRBJ2-3, is DSGVTQTPKHLITATGQRVTLRCSPRSGDLSVYWYQQSLDQGLQFLIQYYNGEERAKGNILERFSAQQFPDLHSELNLSSLELGDSALYFCASSVAPSTDTQYFGPGTRLTVL.

Ten or more counts support this clone. The J gene is TRBJ2-7, the V gene TRBV12-3 or TRBV12-4; a weak D match, TRBD2 (6 bases). V was shortened by 0 bases and J by 7 bases, with 19 bases between the two germline ends. The CDR3 has 16 amino acids. The CDR3 DNA reads TGTGCCAGCAGTTTAGCGTATGGACTACCTATAGGAGAGCAGTACTTC. Amino acid sequence: CASSLAYGLPIGEQYF.

The chain uses TRBV9 and TRBJ2-6, with 7 bases matching TRBD2. Germline V lookup: CDR1 SGDLS, CDR2 YYNGEE. This CDR3 spans 17 amino acids. V trimming: 4 bases; J trimming: 2 bases; junction bases outside the gene matches: 9. The CDR3 sequence: CASSSVTGRAGANVLTF. For the CDR3, the DNA is TGTGCCAGCAGCAGCGTAACGGGGAGGGCTGGGGCCAACGTCCTGACTTTC.

This clone was detected only a few times. This chain links TRBV12-5 with TRBJ1-1; TRBD1 might be the D (5 bases). The CDR3 length is 16 residues. V was trimmed by 0 bases and J by 1 base, leaving 12 bases between them. Germline CDR1 and CDR2: LGHNT and FRNRAP. The CDR3 DNA reads as TGTGCTAGTGGTTTGGTATTGGGCAGGGAGAACACTGAAGCTTTCTTT. It codes for CASGLVLGRENTEAFF.

This clone was seen ten or more times. One end of the junction fails to match germline, which may point to a read error. This chain uses TRBV7-3 with TRBJ1-1; weak D call: TRBD1 (6 bases). Germline V gene lookup returns CDR1 SGHTA and CDR2 FQGTGA. The CDR3 is 14 residues long. The CDR3 sequence: CASSAALGGTKAFF. The CDR3 DNA sequence: TGTGCCAGCAGCGCAGCTCTGGGGGGCACTAAAGCTTTCTTT.

In its sample, this clone was seen many times. The J gene is TRBJ2-2, the V gene TRBV11-1; 9 nucleotides agree with TRBD1. The V gene end was trimmed by 5 bases and the J gene end by 6 bases; junction bases not matched to a gene: 13. The CDR3 has 17 amino acids. CDR1 and CDR2 (germline): SGHAT, FQDESV (reference sequence). This chain's CDR3 is CASSPTPGQGLPGELFF. CDR3 in DNA: TGTGCCAGCAGCCCAACTCCGGGACAGGGTCTCCCCGGGGAGCTGTTTTTT.

The genes are TRBV12-3 or TRBV12-4 and TRBJ1-5; D uncertain. CDR3 length equals 14 residues. The ends were cut back, 2 bases at V and 1 base at J, with 6 bases in the middle. CDR3 region: CASSLMGSNQPQHF. CDR3 DNA: TGTGCCAGCAGTTTAATGGGGAGCAATCAGCCCCAGCATTTT.

This clone is labeled medium-sized. The chain has TRBV6-1 and TRBJ2-5, with 8 bases identical to TRBD1. Germline-derived CDR1 and CDR2 are MNHNS and SASEGT. The CDR3 extends over 13 amino acids. V trimming: 5 bases; J trimming: 5 bases; junction bases outside the gene matches: 4. The CDR3 DNA sequence: TGTGCCAGCAGTCGGACAGGGCCGGAGACCCAGTACTTC. It specifies CASSRTGPETQYF.

The V call is TRBV7-9, the J call TRBJ1-1, with 9 bases matching TRBD1. V lost 5 bases, J lost 10 bases, and 14 bases stayed unmatched. The CDR3 contains 15 residues. CDR1 is SEHNR, CDR2 FQNEAQ, per germline (reference sequence). CDR3 bases: TGTGCCAGCAGCCTAATGGGACAGGTGGACAGGGGAGCTTTCTTT. This sequence encodes CASSLMGQVDRGAFF.

This clone was observed at least ten times. The V gene is TRBV2, the J gene TRBJ2-7; D is perhaps TRBD2 (5 bases). Trimming stripped 0 bases from V and 0 bases from J, with 6 bases between. CDR3 length: 14 amino acids. The germline CDR1 and CDR2 sequences are SNHLY and FYNNEI. CDR3 in amino acids: CASSEAGVSYEQYF. DNA of the CDR3: TGTGCCAGCAGTGAAGCCGGGGTCTCCTACGAGCAGTACTTC. Drawing the rest from reference TRBV2 and TRBJ2-7, the complete variable domain is EPEVTQTPSHQVTQMGQEVILRCVPISNHLYFYWYRQILGQKVEFLVSFYNNEISEKSEIFDDQFSVERPDGSNFTLKIRSTKLEDSAMYFCASSEAGVSYEQYFGPGTRLTVT.

In this sample, this clone turned up many times. This chain uses TRBV19 with TRBJ2-1, with 12 bases aligning to TRBD2. This CDR3 comprises 14 residues. Germline V gene sequence: CDR1 LNHDA, CDR2 SQIVND (reference sequence). J gave up 9 bases and V 4 bases, and 4 bases lay outside the gene matches. CDR3 loop: CASSNLLAGGEQFF. The CDR3 bases are TGTGCCAGTAGTAACCTACTAGCGGGAGGTGAGCAGTTCTTC.

This clone was counted ten times or more. V and J are TRBV19 and TRBJ1-5, with TRBD1 as a possible D gene (5 bases). Per germline, CDR1 LNHDA and CDR2 SQIVND (reference sequence). Trimming cost V 6 bases and J 3 bases, with 12 bases left between them. The CDR3 consists of 14 residues. CDR3 sequence reads: CASRGERVNQPQHF. The CDR3 region has the DNA TGTGCCAGTAGAGGGGAGAGGGTCAATCAGCCCCAGCATTTT. Variable domain in full (rest from reference TRBV19 and TRBJ1-5): DGGITQSPKYLFRKEGQNVTLSCEQNLNHDAMYWYRQDPGQGLRLIYYSQIVNDFQKGDIAEGYSVSREKKESFPLTVTSAQKNPTAFYLCASRGERVNQPQHFGDGTRLSIL.

In this sample, this clone turned up many times. The V gene is TRBV11-1, the J gene TRBJ2-2, with 13 bases lining up with TRBD2. From germline, CDR1 is SGHAT and CDR2 FQDESV (reference sequence). V lost 11 bases to trimming and J lost 6 bases; unmatched junction nucleotides: 12. The CDR3 covers 16 residues. CDR3 loop: CAPGLAGRVDAGELFF. CDR3 sequence (DNA): TGTGCCCCGGGACTAGCGGGAAGGGTCGACGCCGGGGAGCTGTTTTTT.

This clone was found many times. The rearrangement joins TRBV3-1 to TRBJ1-3; no reliable D call. CDR1 and CDR2 from the germline V gene are LGHDT and YNNKEL (reference sequence). The CDR3 is 14 residues long. The V gene lost 4 bases and the J gene lost 0 bases, with 7 bases spanning the gap. The DNA of the CDR3 is TGTGCCAGCAGCCTACAGTACTCTGGAAACACCATATATTTT. It yields the protein CASSLQYSGNTIYF. Looking up the rest from reference TRBV3-1 and TRBJ1-3 gives the full variable domain: DTAVSQTPKYLVTQMGNDKSIKCEQNLGHDTMYWYKQDSKKFLKIMFSYNNKELIINETVPNRFSPKSPDKAHLNLHINSLELGDSAVYFCASSLQYSGNTIYFGEGSWLTVV.

This clone was observed at least ten times. The chain recombines TRBV27 with TRBJ2-1, with 10 nucleotides matching TRBD1. From germline, CDR1 is MNHEY and CDR2 SMNVEV (reference sequence). The J segment lost 9 bases and the V segment lost 4 bases, leaving 9 bases of the junction unmatched. The length of the CDR3 is 15 residues. The CDR3: CASSYRTGGIGEQFF. In DNA form, the CDR3 reads TGTGCCAGCAGTTACCGGACAGGGGGAATAGGTGAGCAGTTCTTC.

For this clone: A read error may produce the germline difference seen at one junction end. The V gene is TRBV12-3 or TRBV12-4, the J gene TRBJ2-5; the match to TRBD2 covers 10 bases. The CDR3 covers 16 residues. CDR3 DNA: TGTGCCAGCAGTCCAGGACTAGCGGTAGGGCGGGAGACCCAGAACTTC. This encodes CASSPGLAVGRETQNF.

By sample share, this clone is medium-sized. The chain recombines TRBV6-6 with TRBJ2-7, with 12 bases matching TRBD2. With 0 bases clipped from V and 0 bases from J, the junction kept 0 bases outside the gene matches. Germline values: CDR1 MNHNY, CDR2 SVGAGI (reference sequence). The CDR3 has 16 residues. The CDR3 region has the DNA TGTGCCAGCAGTTACTCGACTAGCGGGAGCTCCTACGAGCAGTACTTC. Residues: CASSYSTSGSSYEQYF.